This T cell receptor beta chain is drawn from a study of T-cell reconstitution after alpha-beta-depleted transplantation in children. The study, taken as a whole, reports: It was newly produced T cells that mostly accounted for T-cell counts and diversity one year after transplant.

CDR1 is MNHEY and CDR2 is SMNVEV in the germline V gene (reference sequence). The ends lost 5 bases at V and 2 bases at J; junction bases unmatched: 2. The CDR3 contains 14 residues. At least ten counts were recorded for this clonotype. The antigen remains unidentified. Unique molecular identifiers were incorporated when the TCRbeta library was constructed. MiXCR, run by TCRdb on the PCR reads, gives a single entry per CDR3 protein. The sample carries 480,000 or so distinct CDR3 sequences, over 9.5% recorded once. This clonotype was sampled from a child aged 2 to 9 with inherited bone marrow failure, due to receive a stem cell transplant. Sequenced here: PBMCs, sampled before TCRalphabeta/CD19-depleted stem cell transplant. This chain connects TRBV27 to TRBJ2-7; 11 bases fit TRBD2. The DNA of the CDR3 is TGTGCCAGCAGTCATAGCGGGAGGGCCTACGAGCAGTACTTC. Protein: CASSHSGRAYEQYF.